This T cell receptor (beta chain) derives from a study of T cell changes during pregnancy in multiple sclerosis. Clones were sequenced by immunoSEQ multiplex PCR, and TCRdb holds only the in-frame ones, with some missing. The table has roughly 100,000 clones, 90% seen once. This CDR3 is 14 amino acids long. Germline CDR1 reads MNHNY; CDR2 reads SVGAGI (reference sequence). Between the trimmed V and J ends, which lost 5 bases and 0 bases, there was a span of 10 bases. This chain joins TRBV6-6 and TRBJ1-1, with D tentatively TRBD1 (6 bases). The TCR was taken from a female donor in good health, enrolled as a control in a pregnancy study. The sample was peripheral blood, taken in the second trimester of pregnancy. CDR3 bases: TGTGCCAGCAGTCGACAGGTGATGAACACTGAAGCTTTCTTT. This translates into CASSRQVMNTEAFF.